What follows is one T cell receptor beta chain and its context. Sequencing was performed with immunoSEQ multiplex PCR; in TCRdb, only in-frame clones are kept and a portion is missing. The sample has 200,000 to 300,000 clones; less than 90% are singletons. The source of the sample is a study of blood T cell repertoires in COVID-19. The germline V gene encodes CDR1 SGHRS and CDR2 YFSETQ. Trimming took off 0 bases at V and 0 bases at J, with 9 bases between the two ends. The CDR3 is 16 residues long. The sequence was collected from a man aged 55 to 70 with acute or convalescent COVID-19. This sequence joins TRBV5-1 and TRBJ2-2; D is uncertain. Sequenced material: peripheral blood. CDR3 DNA sequence: TGCGCCAGCAGCTTGGGACATATAGCGAACACCGGGGAGCTGTTTTTT. It specifies CASSLGHIANTGELFF.